These 17 T cell receptor beta chains originate from one sample sequenced in a study of blood T cell repertoires in COVID-19. The data were produced by immunoSEQ multiplex PCR, yet TCRdb's version contains in-frame clones alone and is incomplete. The sample yields 390,000 or so clones, roughly 88% seen once. What was sequenced was peripheral blood. The source of these receptors is a woman aged 25 to 39 with active or convalescent COVID-19.

The gene calls are TRBV6-5 and TRBJ1-2, with 7 bases aligning to TRBD1. In germline, CDR1 is MNHEY, CDR2 SVGAGI. This CDR3 comprises 15 residues. With V trimmed by 7 bases and J by 1 base, 9 bases remained unmatched. This chain's CDR3 is CASTLGTVINYGYTF. The CDR3 nucleotides are TGTGCCAGCACCTTAGGGACAGTTATTAACTATGGCTACACCTTC.

This chain uses TRBV13 with TRBJ2-5, with 9 bases lining up with TRBD2. The CDR3 consists of 17 residues. Trimming removed 5 bases from V and 1 base from J; junction bases left unmatched: 11. Per germline, CDR1 PRHDT and CDR2 FYEKMQ (reference sequence). The CDR3 DNA follows: TGTGCCAGCAGCAGGAAGAGTCAGACTAGCGGCCAAGAGACCCAGTACTTC. This encodes CASSRKSQTSGQETQYF.

This rearrangement joins TRBV25-1 to TRBJ2-7, with D maybe TRBD1 (5 bases). CDR1 is MGHDK, CDR2 SYGVNS, per germline. The CDR3 spans 13 residues. Trimming removed 10 bases at V and 0 bases at J, with 13 bases between. CDR3 nucleotides: TGTGCCACTTCCCGACAGAGCTCCTACGAGCAGTACTTC. Translation: CATSRQSSYEQYF.

The rearrangement uses TRBV6-5 and TRBJ1-1; D is unclear. CDR3 length: 14 residues. The germline V and J ends were trimmed by 5 bases and 1 base, with 11 bases remaining between them. Germline lookup yields CDR1 MNHEY and CDR2 SVGAGI. CDR3 nucleotides: TGTGCCAGCAGTCCGGGGTGGCAGAACACTGAAGCTTTCTTT. Amino acids: CASSPGWQNTEAFF.

V and J are TRBV6-5 and TRBJ1-3; D is possibly TRBD1 (6 bases). In germline, CDR1 is MNHEY, CDR2 SVGAGI. The CDR3 is made up of 14 amino acids. Trimming took 10 bases from V and 0 from J, leaving 13 bases between them. This chain's CDR3 is CATITGISGNTIYF. CDR3 bases: TGTGCCACCATAACAGGGATCTCTGGAAACACCATATATTTT.

The chain carries TRBV27 and TRBJ1-5, with TRBD1 identical over 11 bases. V trimming: 3 bases; J trimming: 8 bases; junction bases outside the gene matches: 6. Looked up from germline, CDR1 is MNHEY and CDR2 is SMNVEV (reference sequence). CDR3 length: 15 amino acids. CDR3 bases: TGTGCCAGCAGTTTTGGGACAGGGGGAACGGAGCCCCAGCATTTT. Encoded protein: CASSFGTGGTEPQHF.

This clone was seen a handful of times. J is TRBJ1-2 and V is TRBV5-1; D is undetermined. This CDR3 has 16 residues. V was trimmed by 0 bases and J by 3 bases, leaving 15 bases between them. The V gene's germline CDR1 is SGHRS and CDR2 YFSETQ. The CDR3 sequence is CASSLAGLAGDYGYTF. CDR3 in DNA: TGCGCCAGCAGCTTGGCCGGCCTCGCTGGAGACTATGGCTACACCTTC.

The chain couples TRBV27 to TRBJ2-1; 10 bases match TRBD1. Germline V gene sequence: CDR1 MNHEY, CDR2 SMNVEV (reference sequence). This CDR3 contains 14 residues. V lost 6 bases, J lost 7 bases, and 6 bases stayed unmatched. The CDR3 DNA reads as TGTGCCAGCAGCCAGACAGGGGGCGAGAATGAGCAGTTCTTC. This gives the protein CASSQTGGENEQFF.

V usage is TRBV19 and J usage is TRBJ1-3; tentative D call: TRBD1 (5 bases). The CDR3 contains 14 residues. Trimming shortened V by 5 bases and J by 2 bases, and 10 bases separated the two germline ends. CDR1 LNHDA and CDR2 SQIVND come from the germline V gene (reference sequence). CDR3 in amino acids: CASSVQAAGNTIYF. In DNA form, the CDR3 reads TGTGCCAGTAGTGTACAGGCGGCTGGAAACACCATATATTTT.

The CDR3 nucleotides are TGTGCCAGCAGCCCGACAGGGTTCAGACTGTTTTTT. The encoded protein is CASSPTGFRLFF. J is TRBJ1-4 and V is TRBV3-1 (or the pseudogene TRBV3-2), with 7 positions matching TRBD1. The V segment lost 4 bases and the J segment 13 bases; nucleotides outside the gene matches: 6. Germline V lookup: CDR1 LGHDT, CDR2 YNNKEL (reference sequence). The CDR3 loop spans 12 amino acids.

The J gene is TRBJ1-1, the V gene TRBV29-1, with unresolved D. The V and J ends lost 7 bases and 4 bases respectively, with 13 bases between them. The length of the CDR3 is 12 residues. From germline, CDR1 is SQVTM and CDR2 ANQGSEA. CDR3 DNA sequence: TGCAGCGCCGGGGAACTGCGCACTGAAGCTTTCTTT. Encoded protein: CSAGELRTEAFF.

This chain links TRBV9 with TRBJ2-5, with 9 bases matching TRBD2. With V trimmed by 2 bases and J by 4 bases, 6 bases remained unmatched. From germline, CDR1 is SGDLS and CDR2 YYNGEE. The CDR3 runs to 15 residues. The chain's CDR3 is CASSVGGGVRETQYF. CDR3 nucleotides: TGTGCCAGCAGCGTGGGCGGGGGGGTACGAGAGACCCAGTACTTC.

This clone has just one count. The J gene is TRBJ2-5, the V gene TRBV7-6; 8 bases fit TRBD1. J gave up 5 bases and V 3 bases, and 14 bases lay outside the gene matches. Germline lookup yields CDR1 SGHVS and CDR2 FNYEAQ. The CDR3 is made up of 17 amino acids. The CDR3 is CASSFDRSTGDLETQYF. The CDR3 region has the DNA TGTGCCAGCAGCTTCGATCGTTCGACAGGGGATTTGGAGACCCAGTACTTC. Full variable domain (outside the CDR3, taken from reference TRBV7-6 and TRBJ2-5): GAGVSQSPRYKVTKRGQDVALRCDPISGHVSLYWYRQALGQGPEFLTYFNYEAQQDKSGLPNDRFSAERPEGSISTLTIQRTEQRDSAMYRCASSFDRSTGDLETQYFGPGTRLLVL.

This rearrangement joins TRBV30 to TRBJ1-5; no definite D call. Deletions cut 2 bases from V and 2 bases from J, with 7 bases between. The CDR3 has 13 amino acids. Germline-derived CDR1 and CDR2 are GTSNPN and SVGIG (reference sequence). The CDR3 reads CAWSLSGNQPQHF. DNA for the CDR3: TGTGCCTGGAGTCTCTCGGGCAATCAGCCCCAGCATTTT.

CDR3 nucleotides: TGTGCCAGCTCACCACCGAGCGGGCTTTTGGAGGGTTCCTACGAGCAGTACTTC. Encoded protein: CASSPPSGLLEGSYEQYF. The V and J genes are TRBV18 and TRBJ2-7; tentatively, D is TRBD2 (6 bases). The CDR3 spans 18 residues. Germline CDR1 reads KGHSH; CDR2 reads LQKENI. V lost 0 bases and J lost 1, with 19 bases in between.

CDR3 residues: CASSLPPVAPNYGYTF. The CDR3 DNA sequence: TGTGCCAGCAGCTTACCCCCCGTGGCACCTAACTATGGCTACACCTTC. The chain employs TRBV5-8 and TRBJ1-2, with D hard to call. CDR1 SGHTS and CDR2 YDEGEE come from the germline V gene. The CDR3 has 16 residues. The V gene lost 2 bases and the J gene lost 0 bases, with 14 bases spanning the gap. Together with reference TRBV5-8 and TRBJ1-2, the CDR3 gives the full variable domain: EAGVTQSPTHLIKTRGQQATLRCSPISGHTSVYWYQQALGLGLQFLLWYDEGEERNRGNFPPRFSGRQFPNYSSELNVNALELEDSALYLCASSLPPVAPNYGYTFGSGTRLTVV.

The rearrangement links TRBV3-1 (or the pseudogene TRBV3-2) to TRBJ1-1; tentative D call: TRBD1 (5 bases). The V and J ends lost 3 bases and 7 bases respectively, with 9 bases between them. Germline V CDR1 and CDR2: LGHDT, YNNKEL (reference sequence). CDR3 size: 12 residues. DNA for the CDR3: TGTGCCAGCAGCCAGACAGACAGTGAAGCTTTCTTT. Protein product: CASSQTDSEAFF.